This T cell receptor (beta chain) came from a study of blood T cell repertoires in COVID-19. This CDR3 is 13 amino acids long. CDR1 KGHDR and CDR2 SFDVKD come from the germline V gene. Trimming at V came to 9 bases and at J to 7 bases, leaving 6 bases not matched to a gene. Some clones are missing from TCRdb's copy, which holds only in-frame ones; the method was immunoSEQ multiplex PCR. The sample lists around 270,000 clones; roughly nine tenths were seen once. The sample consisted of peripheral blood. V and J are TRBV24-1 and TRBJ2-2; TRBD1 matches 8 bases. The receptor's source is a man aged 35 to 55 who had recovered from COVID-19. CDR3 residues: CATGQGAIGELFF. The DNA for the CDR3 is TGTGCCACCGGGCAGGGGGCAATCGGGGAGCTGTTTTTT.